The 21 T cell receptor beta chains listed next were all sequenced from one sample in a study of blood T cell repertoires in COVID-19. Here immunoSEQ multiplex PCR was the method, and the copy in TCRdb shows in-frame clones only, minus some. The top ten clones hold roughly 2.9% of a sample with 300,000 or so clones, 90% of them seen once. The specimen was peripheral blood. The receptors derive from a woman in her 30s with COVID-19, enrolled during active disease.

The V and J genes are TRBV24-1 and TRBJ1-4; a possible D gene is TRBD1 (5 bases). Per the germline V gene, CDR1 is KGHDR and CDR2 is SFDVKD. This CDR3 has 15 amino acids. V was clipped by 3 bases and J by 6 bases, with 13 bases between them. The CDR3 loop reads CATSDGGFPHEKLFF. For the CDR3, the DNA is TGTGCCACCAGTGATGGGGGGTTCCCCCATGAAAAACTGTTTTTT.

This chain links TRBV28 with TRBJ2-2, with D perhaps matching TRBD2 (5 bases). The CDR3 is made up of 13 amino acids. Germline CDR1 MDHEN, CDR2 SYDVKM. V lost 5 bases and J 1 base, leaving 5 bases between the germline ends. Here the CDR3 reads CASSAGNTGELFF. CDR3 coding DNA: TGTGCCAGCAGTGCGGGGAACACCGGGGAGCTGTTTTTT. The full variable domain, its missing parts supplied by reference TRBV28 and TRBJ2-2, is DVKVTQSSRYLVKRTGEKVFLECVQDMDHENMFWYRQDPGLGLRLIYFSYDVKMKEKGDIPEGYSVSREKKERFSLILESASTNQTSMYLCASSAGNTGELFFGEGSRLTVL.

V gene TRBV7-2 combines with J gene TRBJ2-7; 7 bases fit TRBD2. With V trimmed by 0 bases and J by 4 bases, 6 bases remained unmatched. Germline CDR1 and CDR2: SGHTA and FQGNSA. The length of the CDR3 is 15 residues. This CDR3 reads CASSLAGGPHYEQYF. As DNA, the CDR3 is TGTGCCAGCAGCTTAGCGGGAGGGCCCCATTACGAGCAGTACTTC.

V is TRBV29-1 and J is TRBJ1-1; 10 nucleotides agree with TRBD1. After removal of 2 bases from V and 1 base from J, the junction contained 13 bases not matched to a gene. The CDR3 has 18 amino acids. Germline CDR1 SQVTM, CDR2 ANQGSEA. DNA for the CDR3: TGCAGCGTTGAACCCCGGACAGGGGGGAAAGACGGGAACACTGAAGCTTTCTTT. It codes for CSVEPRTGGKDGNTEAFF.

This chain links TRBV3-1 (or the pseudogene TRBV3-2) with TRBJ2-3; a possible D gene is TRBD2 (5 bases). V was pared by 1 base and J by 1 base, with 6 bases between. The CDR3 spans 14 residues. CDR1 is LGHDT, CDR2 YNNKEL, per germline (reference sequence). The CDR3 sequence: CASSQGAGTDTQYF. The CDR3 DNA sequence: TGTGCCAGCAGCCAAGGAGCGGGCACAGATACGCAGTATTTT.

The rearrangement links TRBV18 to TRBJ1-6; TRBD1 matches at 7 bases. The ends lost 3 bases at V and 13 bases at J; junction bases unmatched: 9. Germline CDR1 reads KGHSH; CDR2 reads LQKENI. The CDR3 sequence is 14 residues long. CDR3 sequence: CASSPRGTEDPLHF. The CDR3 nucleotides are TGTGCCAGCTCACCCAGAGGGACAGAGGACCCCCTCCACTTT. Looking up the rest from reference TRBV18 and TRBJ1-6 gives the full variable domain: NAGVMQNPRHLVRRRGQEARLRCSPMKGHSHVYWYRQLPEEGLKFMVYLQKENIIDESGMPKERFSAEFPKEGPSILRIQQVVRGDSAAYFCASSPRGTEDPLHFGNGTRLTVT.

V and J are TRBV6-6 and TRBJ1-1; the D is unclear. Trimming pared 2 bases from V and 4 bases from J, leaving 14 bases between. This CDR3 has 15 residues. Germline V lookup: CDR1 MNHNY, CDR2 SVGAGI (reference sequence). CDR3 loop: CASSYGESLGTEAFF. The CDR3 DNA reads TGTGCCAGCAGTTACGGGGAGTCGCTGGGCACTGAAGCTTTCTTT.

The J gene is TRBJ1-2, the V gene TRBV18; TRBD1 matches at 7 bases. The V gene's germline CDR1 is KGHSH and CDR2 LQKENI. The CDR3 covers 15 residues. V shed 2 bases, J shed 3 bases, and the junction held 6 bases outside the gene matches. CDR3 nucleotides: TGTGCCAGCTCACCAAATACAGGGGTCGACTATGGCTACACCTTC. Encoded protein: CASSPNTGVDYGYTF.

The genes are TRBV3-1 (or the pseudogene TRBV3-2) and TRBJ2-7; tentative D call: TRBD1 (6 bases). With 4 bases removed from V and 3 bases from J, the gap between germline ends came to 13 bases. The CDR3 is made up of 14 amino acids. Germline V gene sequence: CDR1 LGHDT, CDR2 YNNKEL (reference sequence). The CDR3 loop is CASSLQTGNYEQYF. CDR3 sequence (DNA): TGTGCCAGCAGCCTCCAGACAGGAAACTACGAGCAGTACTTC.

The chain recombines TRBV4-1 with TRBJ2-5; the D is unclear. Germline assignment: CDR1 MGHRA and CDR2 YSYEKL. Trimming took 0 bases from V and 7 from J, leaving 9 bases between them. The CDR3 has 13 amino acids. The CDR3, as DNA: TGCGCCAGCAGCCAAGAGGTCACCAGGACCCAGTACTTC. Protein product: CASSQEVTRTQYF.

The genes are TRBV19 and TRBJ1-5; D uncertain. The CDR3 length is 15 residues. CDR1 is LNHDA and CDR2 is SQIVND in the germline V gene (reference sequence). Trimming shortened V by 5 bases and J by 6 bases, and 17 bases separated the two germline ends. DNA for the CDR3: TGTGCCAGTAGTGGATTGATTGGGGAGCCTCAGCCCCAGCATTTT. The encoded protein is CASSGLIGEPQPQHF.

The V and J genes are TRBV5-6 and TRBJ2-7; 9 bases fit TRBD2. This CDR3 is 14 amino acids long. V shed 3 bases, J shed 6 bases, and the junction held 7 bases outside the gene matches. CDR1 is SGHDT and CDR2 is YYEEEE in the germline V gene. CDR3: CASSSLAGEGEQYF. For the CDR3, the DNA is TGTGCCAGCAGCTCATTAGCGGGAGAGGGCGAGCAGTACTTC.

CDR3 coding DNA: TGTGCCTGGAGTAAGAGTACAACTAATGAAAAACTGTTTTTT. This codes for CAWSKSTTNEKLFF. The chain joins TRBV30 to TRBJ1-4, with no clear D. This CDR3 comprises 14 residues. V was pared by 2 bases and J by 0 bases, with 7 bases between. Germline CDR1 GTSNPN, CDR2 SVGIG (reference sequence).

The chain joins TRBV20-1 to TRBJ2-5; D is undetermined. Germline V gene lookup returns CDR1 DFQATT and CDR2 SNEGSKA (reference sequence). Trimming left V 3 bases short and J 2 bases short, with 4 bases between. The CDR3 sequence is 11 residues long. This chain's CDR3 is CSARRQETQYF. CDR3 coding DNA: TGCAGTGCTAGGCGGCAAGAGACCCAGTACTTC.

The chain is built from TRBV28 and TRBJ2-3, with 8 bases aligning to TRBD2. After removal of 3 bases from V and 6 bases from J, the junction contained 11 bases not matched to a gene. This CDR3 comprises 16 residues. The germline CDR1 and CDR2 sequences are MDHEN and SYDVKM. The DNA for the CDR3 is TGTGCCAGCAGTTTTAGCGGGACCCAGATCGGGGATACGCAGTATTTT. Translated, it gives CASSFSGTQIGDTQYF.

This clone was observed a handful of times. The chain is built from TRBV4-1 and TRBJ2-3, with TRBD2 matching over 9 bases. Germline trimming cut 0 bases from V and 0 bases from J; bases unmatched to any gene: 10. Germline V gene lookup returns CDR1 MGHRA and CDR2 YSYEKL. The CDR3 consists of 19 residues. CDR3 protein: CASSQERLAGKFSTDTQYF. The CDR3 nucleotides read TGCGCCAGCAGCCAAGAACGGCTAGCGGGAAAATTTAGCACAGATACGCAGTATTTT.

V gene TRBV2 combines with J gene TRBJ1-2, with 7 bases identical to TRBD1. The junction had 6 bases not matched to a gene; V was cut back by 6 bases and J by 8 bases. Germline V gives CDR1 SNHLY, CDR2 FYNNEI. This CDR3 spans 12 amino acids. DNA for the CDR3: TGTGCCAGCAGGGGTTGGACAGGAGGCTACACCTTC. The encoded protein is CASRGWTGGYTF.

This chain uses TRBV28 with TRBJ1-4; D gene unclear. Germline loops: CDR1 MDHEN, CDR2 SYDVKM. The germline V and J ends were trimmed by 2 bases and 5 bases, with 9 bases remaining between them. This CDR3 has 14 residues. The CDR3 DNA is TGTGCCAGCAGTTTAATGGCACCAAATGAAAAACTGTTTTTT. It yields the protein CASSLMAPNEKLFF.

The chain is built from TRBV5-1 and TRBJ2-3, with D hard to call. The V gene lost 4 bases and the J gene lost 3 bases, with 9 bases spanning the gap. This CDR3 spans 13 amino acids. Germline V gene data show CDR1 as SGHRS and CDR2 as YFSETQ. This CDR3 reads CASSPELTDTQYF. The CDR3, as DNA: TGCGCCAGCAGCCCCGAGCTAACAGATACGCAGTATTTT.

The chain employs TRBV16 and TRBJ1-1, with D possibly being TRBD1 (5 bases). The CDR3 is 15 residues long. The V end lost 5 bases, the J end lost 0 bases, and 13 bases lay between the germline ends. Germline loops: CDR1 KGHSY, CDR2 FQNENV. As DNA, the CDR3 is TGTGCCAGCAGCAATACGGACACCTTGAACACTGAAGCTTTCTTT. Protein sequence: CASSNTDTLNTEAFF. Filled out from reference TRBV16 and TRBJ1-1, the complete variable domain reads GEEVAQTPKHLVRGEGQKAKLYCAPIKGHSYVFWYQQVLKNEFKFLISFQNENVFDETGMPKERFSAKCLPNSPCSLEIQATKLEDSAVYFCASSNTDTLNTEAFFGQGTRLTVV.

The rearrangement links TRBV2 to TRBJ2-6; D may be TRBD1 (7 bases). Germline-derived CDR1 and CDR2 are SNHLY and FYNNEI. The CDR3 has 19 amino acids. V lost 8 bases to trimming and J lost 0 bases, with 23 bases between them. CDR3 sequence: CASRRQGGLSSSGANVLTF. The CDR3 DNA sequence: TGTGCCAGCCGACGACAGGGAGGATTGTCTAGCTCTGGGGCCAACGTCCTGACTTTC.